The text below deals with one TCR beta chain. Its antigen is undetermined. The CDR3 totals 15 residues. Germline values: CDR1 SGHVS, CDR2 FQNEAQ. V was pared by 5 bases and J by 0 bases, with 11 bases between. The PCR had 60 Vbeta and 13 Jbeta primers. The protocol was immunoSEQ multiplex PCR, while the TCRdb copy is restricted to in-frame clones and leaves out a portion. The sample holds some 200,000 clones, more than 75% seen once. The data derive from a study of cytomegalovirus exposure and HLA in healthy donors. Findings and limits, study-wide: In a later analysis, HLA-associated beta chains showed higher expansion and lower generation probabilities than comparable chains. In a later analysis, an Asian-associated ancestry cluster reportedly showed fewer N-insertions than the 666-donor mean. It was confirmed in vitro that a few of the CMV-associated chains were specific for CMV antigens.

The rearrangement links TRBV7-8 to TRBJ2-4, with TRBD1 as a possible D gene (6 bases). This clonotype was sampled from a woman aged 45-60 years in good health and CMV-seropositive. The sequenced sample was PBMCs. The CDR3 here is CASSRGQTAKNIQYF. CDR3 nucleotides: TGTGCCAGCAGCCGAGGACAGACAGCCAAAAACATTCAGTACTTC.